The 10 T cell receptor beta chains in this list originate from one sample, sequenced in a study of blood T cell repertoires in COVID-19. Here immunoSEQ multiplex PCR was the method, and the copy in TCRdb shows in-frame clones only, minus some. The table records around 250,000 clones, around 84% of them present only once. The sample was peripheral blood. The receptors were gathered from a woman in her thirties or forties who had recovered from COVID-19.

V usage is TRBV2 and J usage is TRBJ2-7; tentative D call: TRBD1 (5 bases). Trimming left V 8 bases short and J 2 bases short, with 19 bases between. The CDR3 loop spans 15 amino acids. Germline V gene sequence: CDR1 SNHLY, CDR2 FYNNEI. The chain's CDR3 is CASLRGEAVTYEQYF. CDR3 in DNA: TGTGCCAGCCTAAGGGGCGAGGCGGTGACCTACGAGCAGTACTTC.

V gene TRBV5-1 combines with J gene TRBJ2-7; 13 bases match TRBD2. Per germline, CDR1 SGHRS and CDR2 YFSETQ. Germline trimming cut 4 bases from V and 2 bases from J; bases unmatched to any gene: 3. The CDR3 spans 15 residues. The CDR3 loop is CASSPGLAGTYEQYF. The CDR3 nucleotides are TGCGCCAGCAGCCCGGGACTAGCGGGGACCTACGAGCAGTACTTC.

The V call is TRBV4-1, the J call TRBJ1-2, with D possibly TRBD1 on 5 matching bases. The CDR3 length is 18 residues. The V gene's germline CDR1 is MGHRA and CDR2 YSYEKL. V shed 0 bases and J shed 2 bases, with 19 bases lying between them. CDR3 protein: CASSQETGRPGSNYGYTF. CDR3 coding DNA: TGCGCCAGCAGCCAAGAAACGGGGAGGCCAGGGTCCAACTATGGCTACACCTTC.

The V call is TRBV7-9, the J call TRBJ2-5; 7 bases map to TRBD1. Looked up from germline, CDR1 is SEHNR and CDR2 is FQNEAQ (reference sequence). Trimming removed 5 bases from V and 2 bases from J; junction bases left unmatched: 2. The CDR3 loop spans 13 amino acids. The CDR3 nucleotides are TGTGCCAGCAGCCGGGACAGACAAGAGACCCAGTACTTC. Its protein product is CASSRDRQETQYF.

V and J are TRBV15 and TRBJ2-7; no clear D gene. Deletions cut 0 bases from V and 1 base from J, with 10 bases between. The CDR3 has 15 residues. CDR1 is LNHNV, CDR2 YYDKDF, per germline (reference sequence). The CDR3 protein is CATSRDFDTSYEQYF. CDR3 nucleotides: TGTGCCACCAGCAGAGATTTTGACACTTCCTACGAGCAGTACTTC.

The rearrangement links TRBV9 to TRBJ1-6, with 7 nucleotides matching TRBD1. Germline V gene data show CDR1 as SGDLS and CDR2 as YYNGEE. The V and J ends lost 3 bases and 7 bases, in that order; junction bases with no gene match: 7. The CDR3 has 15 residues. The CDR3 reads CASSAREGQNSPLHF. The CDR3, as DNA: TGTGCCAGCAGCGCCCGAGAGGGACAGAATTCACCCCTCCACTTT.

The CDR3 nucleotides are TGTGCCAGCAGTCCCCGGGACAGGGAGCAGTTCTTC. Its protein product is CASSPRDREQFF. This chain connects TRBV12-3 or TRBV12-4 to TRBJ2-1; 8 bases are shared with TRBD1. The V gene end was trimmed by 5 bases and the J gene end by 10 bases; junction bases not matched to a gene: 4. The CDR3 length is 12 residues.

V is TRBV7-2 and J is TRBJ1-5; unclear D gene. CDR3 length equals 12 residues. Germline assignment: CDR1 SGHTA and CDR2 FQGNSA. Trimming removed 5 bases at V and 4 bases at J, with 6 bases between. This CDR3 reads CASSRDNQPQHF. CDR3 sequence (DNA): TGTGCCAGCAGCCGGGATAATCAGCCCCAGCATTTT.

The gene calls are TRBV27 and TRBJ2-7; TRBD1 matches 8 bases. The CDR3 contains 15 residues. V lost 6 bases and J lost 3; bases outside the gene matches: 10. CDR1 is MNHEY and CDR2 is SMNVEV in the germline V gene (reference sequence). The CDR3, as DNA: TGTGCCAGCAGCCCCAGGGGGCTGACTCACTACGAGCAGTACTTC. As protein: CASSPRGLTHYEQYF.

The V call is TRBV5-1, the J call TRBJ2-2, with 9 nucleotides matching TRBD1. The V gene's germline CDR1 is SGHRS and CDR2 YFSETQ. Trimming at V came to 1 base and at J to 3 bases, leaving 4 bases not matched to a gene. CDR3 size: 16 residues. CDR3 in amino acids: CASSLTGGAYTGELFF. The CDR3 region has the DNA TGCGCCAGCAGCTTGACAGGGGGCGCGTACACCGGGGAGCTGTTTTTT.